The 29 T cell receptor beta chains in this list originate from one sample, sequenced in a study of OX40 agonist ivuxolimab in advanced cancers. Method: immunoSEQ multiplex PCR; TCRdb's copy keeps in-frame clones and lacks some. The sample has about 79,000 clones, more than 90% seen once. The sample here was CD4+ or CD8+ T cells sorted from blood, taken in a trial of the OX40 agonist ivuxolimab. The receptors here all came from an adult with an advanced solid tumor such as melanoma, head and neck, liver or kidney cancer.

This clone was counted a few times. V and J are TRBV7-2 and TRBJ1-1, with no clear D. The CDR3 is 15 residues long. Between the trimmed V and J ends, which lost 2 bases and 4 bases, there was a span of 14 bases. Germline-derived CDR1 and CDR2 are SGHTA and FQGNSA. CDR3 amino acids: CASSLLGYGSTEAFF. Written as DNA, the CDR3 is TGTGCCAGCAGCTTATTGGGGTATGGTAGCACTGAAGCTTTCTTT.

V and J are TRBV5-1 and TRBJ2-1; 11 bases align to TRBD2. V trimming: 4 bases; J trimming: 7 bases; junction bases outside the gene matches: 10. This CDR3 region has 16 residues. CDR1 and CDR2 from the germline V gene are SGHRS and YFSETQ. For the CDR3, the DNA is TGCGCCAGCAGCCTTCCCGGGACTAGCGGTAGAAATGAGCAGTTCTTC. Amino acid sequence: CASSLPGTSGRNEQFF.

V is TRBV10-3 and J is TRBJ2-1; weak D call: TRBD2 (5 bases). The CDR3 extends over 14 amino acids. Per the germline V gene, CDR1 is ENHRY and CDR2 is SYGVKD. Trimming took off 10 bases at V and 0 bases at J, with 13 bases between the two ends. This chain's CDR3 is CATYSGSSYNEQFF. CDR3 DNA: TGTGCCACTTACAGCGGAAGCTCCTACAATGAGCAGTTCTTC.

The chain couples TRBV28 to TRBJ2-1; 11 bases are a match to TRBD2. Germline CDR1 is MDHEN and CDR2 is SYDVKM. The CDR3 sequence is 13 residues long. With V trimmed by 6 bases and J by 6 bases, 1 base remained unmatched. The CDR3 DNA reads TGTGCCAGCAGGGGGACTAGCGGCAATGAGCAGTTCTTC. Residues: CASRGTSGNEQFF.

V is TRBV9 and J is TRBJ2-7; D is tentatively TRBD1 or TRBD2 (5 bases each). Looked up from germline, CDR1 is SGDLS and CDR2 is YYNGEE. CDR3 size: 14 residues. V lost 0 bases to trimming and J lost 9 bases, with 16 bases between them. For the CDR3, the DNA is TGTGCCAGCAGCGTAGACGGGACCGCTCCTGGGCAGTACTTC. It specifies CASSVDGTAPGQYF.

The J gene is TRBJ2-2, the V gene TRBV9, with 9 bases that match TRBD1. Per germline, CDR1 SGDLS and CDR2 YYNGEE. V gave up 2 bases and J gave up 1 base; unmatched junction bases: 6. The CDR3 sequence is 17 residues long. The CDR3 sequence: CASSVGQGRVNTGELFF. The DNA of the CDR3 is TGTGCCAGCAGCGTTGGACAGGGGAGGGTGAACACCGGGGAGCTGTTTTTT.

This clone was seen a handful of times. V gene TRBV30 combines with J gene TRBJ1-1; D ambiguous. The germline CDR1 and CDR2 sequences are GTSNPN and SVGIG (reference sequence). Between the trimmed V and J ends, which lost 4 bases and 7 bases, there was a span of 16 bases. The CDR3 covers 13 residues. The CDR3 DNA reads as TGTGCCTGGATCCCCCGAGCGAGTGGTGAAGCTTTCTTT. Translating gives CAWIPRASGEAFF.

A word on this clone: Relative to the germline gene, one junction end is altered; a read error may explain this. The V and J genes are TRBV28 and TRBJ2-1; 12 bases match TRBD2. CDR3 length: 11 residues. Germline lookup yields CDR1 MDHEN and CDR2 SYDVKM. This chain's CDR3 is CGTSGRNEQFF. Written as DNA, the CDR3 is TGCGGGACTAGCGGGCGGAATGAGCAGTTCTTC.

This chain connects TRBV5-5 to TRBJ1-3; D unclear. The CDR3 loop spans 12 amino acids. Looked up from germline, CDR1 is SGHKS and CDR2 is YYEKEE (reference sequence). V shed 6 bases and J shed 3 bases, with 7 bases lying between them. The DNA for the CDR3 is TGTGCCAGCACTCGTAATGGAAACACCATATATTTT. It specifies CASTRNGNTIYF.

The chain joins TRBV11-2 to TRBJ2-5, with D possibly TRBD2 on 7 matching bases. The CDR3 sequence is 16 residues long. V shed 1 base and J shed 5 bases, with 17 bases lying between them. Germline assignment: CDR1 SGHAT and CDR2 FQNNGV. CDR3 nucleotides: TGTGCCAGCAGCTTAGGTGTGAGGGGGGGCGGTGAGACCCAGTACTTC. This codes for CASSLGVRGGGETQYF.

Here the CDR3 reads CASSVVAGKNTGELFF. The CDR3 DNA reads as TGTGCCAGCAGCGTAGTTGCCGGAAAGAACACCGGGGAGCTGTTTTTT. The V gene is TRBV9, the J gene TRBJ2-2; no clear D. V lost 0 bases to trimming and J lost 1 base, with 10 bases between them. Germline CDR1 SGDLS, CDR2 YYNGEE. The CDR3 extends over 16 amino acids.

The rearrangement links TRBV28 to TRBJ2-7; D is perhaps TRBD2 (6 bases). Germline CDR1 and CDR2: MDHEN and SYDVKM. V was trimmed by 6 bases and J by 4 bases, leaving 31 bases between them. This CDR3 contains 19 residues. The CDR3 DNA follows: TGTGCCAGCAGCCGCAGCCCCTTTGAGCGGGCAGAAACCAAATACGAGCAGTACTTC. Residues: CASSRSPFERAETKYEQYF. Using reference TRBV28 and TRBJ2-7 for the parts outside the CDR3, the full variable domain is DVKVTQSSRYLVKRTGEKVFLECVQDMDHENMFWYRQDPGLGLRLIYFSYDVKMKEKGDIPEGYSVSREKKERFSLILESASTNQTSMYLCASSRSPFERAETKYEQYFGPGTRLTVT.

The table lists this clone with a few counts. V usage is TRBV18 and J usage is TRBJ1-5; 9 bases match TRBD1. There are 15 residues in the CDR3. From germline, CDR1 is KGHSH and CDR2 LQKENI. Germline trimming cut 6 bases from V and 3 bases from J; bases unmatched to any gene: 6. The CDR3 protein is CASSQGQGYNQPQHF. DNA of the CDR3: TGTGCCAGCTCGCAGGGACAGGGCTACAATCAGCCCCAGCATTTT.

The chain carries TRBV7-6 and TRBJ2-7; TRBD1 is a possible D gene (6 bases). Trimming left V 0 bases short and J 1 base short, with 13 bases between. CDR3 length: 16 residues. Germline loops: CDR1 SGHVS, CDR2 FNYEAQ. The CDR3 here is CASSLAVQGGSYEQYF. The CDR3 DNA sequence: TGTGCCAGCAGCTTAGCAGTACAGGGCGGGTCCTACGAGCAGTACTTC.

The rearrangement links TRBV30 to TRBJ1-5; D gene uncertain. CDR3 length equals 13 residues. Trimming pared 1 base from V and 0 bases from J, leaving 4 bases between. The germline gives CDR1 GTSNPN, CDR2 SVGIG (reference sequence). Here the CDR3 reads CAWSDSSNQPQHF. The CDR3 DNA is TGTGCCTGGAGTGACAGTAGCAATCAGCCCCAGCATTTT.

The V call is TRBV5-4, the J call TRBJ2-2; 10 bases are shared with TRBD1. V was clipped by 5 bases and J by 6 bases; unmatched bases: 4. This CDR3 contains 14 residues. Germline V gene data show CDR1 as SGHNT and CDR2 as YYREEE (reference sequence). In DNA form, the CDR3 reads TGTGCCAGCAGTGCTGGGACAGGGGCCGGGGAGCTGTTTTTT. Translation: CASSAGTGAGELFF.

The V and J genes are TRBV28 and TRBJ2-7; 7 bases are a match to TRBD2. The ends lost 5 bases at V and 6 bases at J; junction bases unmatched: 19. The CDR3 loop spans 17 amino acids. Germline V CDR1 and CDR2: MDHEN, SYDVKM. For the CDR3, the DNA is TGTGCCAGCAGTACTCCCCTCCTGGCGGGAGTTCATTTCGAGCAGTACTTC. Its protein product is CASSTPLLAGVHFEQYF.

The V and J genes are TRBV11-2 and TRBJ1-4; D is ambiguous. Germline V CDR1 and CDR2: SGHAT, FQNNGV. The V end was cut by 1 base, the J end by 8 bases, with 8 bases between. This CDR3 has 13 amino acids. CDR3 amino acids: CASSLGGREKLFF. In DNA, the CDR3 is TGTGCCAGCAGCTTAGGGGGTAGGGAAAAACTGTTTTTT.

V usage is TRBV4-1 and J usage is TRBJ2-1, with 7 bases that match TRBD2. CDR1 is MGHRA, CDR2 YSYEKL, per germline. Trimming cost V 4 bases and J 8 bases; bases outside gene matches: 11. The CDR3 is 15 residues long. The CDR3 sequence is CASSPTAGWSHEQFF. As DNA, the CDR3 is TGCGCCAGCAGCCCCACAGCGGGATGGTCTCATGAGCAGTTCTTC.

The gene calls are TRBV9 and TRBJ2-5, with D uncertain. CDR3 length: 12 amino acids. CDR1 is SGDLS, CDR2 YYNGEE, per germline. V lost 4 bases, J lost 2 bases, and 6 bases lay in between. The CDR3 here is CASSPIQETQYF. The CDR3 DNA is TGTGCCAGCAGCCCAATACAAGAGACCCAGTACTTC.

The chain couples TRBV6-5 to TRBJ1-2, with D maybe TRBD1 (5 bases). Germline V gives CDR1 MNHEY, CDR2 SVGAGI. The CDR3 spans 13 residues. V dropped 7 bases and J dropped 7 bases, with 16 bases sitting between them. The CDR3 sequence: CASNPSGGGGYTF. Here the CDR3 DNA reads TGTGCCAGCAATCCCTCTGGTGGGGGTGGCTACACCTTC.

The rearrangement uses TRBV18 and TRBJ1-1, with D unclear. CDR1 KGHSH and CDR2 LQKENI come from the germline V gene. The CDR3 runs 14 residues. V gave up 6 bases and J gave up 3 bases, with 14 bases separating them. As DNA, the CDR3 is TGTGCCAGCTCCCCCGGCGGACGGGACACTGAAGCTTTCTTT. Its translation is CASSPGGRDTEAFF.

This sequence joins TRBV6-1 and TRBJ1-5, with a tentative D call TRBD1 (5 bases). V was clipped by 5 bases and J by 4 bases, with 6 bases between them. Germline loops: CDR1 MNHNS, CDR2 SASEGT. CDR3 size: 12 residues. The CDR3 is CASSRGNQPQHF. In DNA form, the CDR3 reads TGTGCCAGCAGTAGGGGAAATCAGCCCCAGCATTTT.

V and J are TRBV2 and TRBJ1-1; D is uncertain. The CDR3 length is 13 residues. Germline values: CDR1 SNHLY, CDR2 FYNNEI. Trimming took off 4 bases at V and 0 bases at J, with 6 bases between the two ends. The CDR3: CASSVNMNTEAFF. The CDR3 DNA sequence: TGTGCCAGCAGTGTAAACATGAACACTGAAGCTTTCTTT.

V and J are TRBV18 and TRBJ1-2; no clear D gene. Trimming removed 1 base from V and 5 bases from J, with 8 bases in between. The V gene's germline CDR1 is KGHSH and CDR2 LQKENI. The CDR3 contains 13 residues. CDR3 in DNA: TGTGCCAGCTCACCACGGGCGGGGTATGGCTACACCTTC. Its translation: CASSPRAGYGYTF.

CDR3 sequence reads: CATTDGSAVYGYTF. The CDR3 DNA is TGTGCCACCACGGATGGGAGTGCGGTCTATGGCTACACCTTC. The chain has TRBV6-1 and TRBJ1-2; D remains unclear. This CDR3 has 14 residues. Looked up from germline, CDR1 is MNHNS and CDR2 is SASEGT. V lost 10 bases to trimming and J lost 4 bases, with 19 bases between them.

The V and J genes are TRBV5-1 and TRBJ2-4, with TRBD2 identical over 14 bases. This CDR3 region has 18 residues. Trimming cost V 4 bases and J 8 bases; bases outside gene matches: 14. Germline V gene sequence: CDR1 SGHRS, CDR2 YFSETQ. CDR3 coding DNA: TGCGCCAGCAGCCCGCCAGCGGGACTAGCGGGAGAAGTTGACATTCAGTACTTC. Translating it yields CASSPPAGLAGEVDIQYF.

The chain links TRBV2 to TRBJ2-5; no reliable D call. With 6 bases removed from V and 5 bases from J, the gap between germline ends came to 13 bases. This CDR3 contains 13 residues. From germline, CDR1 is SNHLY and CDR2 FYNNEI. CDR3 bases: TGTGCCAGCAGCCGTCAACCCCAGGAGACCCAGTACTTC. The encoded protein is CASSRQPQETQYF.

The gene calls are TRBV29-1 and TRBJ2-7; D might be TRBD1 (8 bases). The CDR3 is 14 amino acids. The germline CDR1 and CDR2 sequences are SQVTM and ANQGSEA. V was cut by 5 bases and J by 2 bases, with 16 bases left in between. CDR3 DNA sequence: TGCAGCGTTCCCGGGGGGACAGGACCCTACGAGCAGTACTTC. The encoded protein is CSVPGGTGPYEQYF.